A selection of T cell receptor beta chains follows, all from one sample in a study of blood T cell repertoires in COVID-19. The method was immunoSEQ multiplex PCR; TCRdb's version includes in-frame clones alone and lacks a portion of them. The data contain about 380,000 clones, approximately 90% of them singletons. Sequenced input: PBMCs or T cells enriched from blood (not recorded which). The receptors come from a woman aged 18-35 years who had recovered from COVID-19. The CDR3 runs from the conserved cysteine through the conserved F or W. The D gene is left open where the match is weak. Size is omitted from some rows. Given values are once, few, many or a class for expanded clones.

NA	TRBV18	TRBJ1-1	TRBD1	CASSPWTGGEPEAFF	TGTGCCAGCTCACCCTGGACAGGGGGAGAGCCTGAAGCTTTCTTT
once	TRBV10-3	TRBJ1-4	TRBD1	CAISVDRGSKLFF	TGTGCCATCAGTGTGGACAGGGGTTCAAAACTGTTTTTT
NA	TRBV7-2	TRBJ2-1	TRBD1	CASSLGFSRDRVVNEQFF	TGTGCCAGCAGCTTGGGTTTCTCGAGGGACAGGGTCGTAAATGAGCAGTTCTTC
few	TRBV18	TRBJ1-1	TRBD1	CASSPPGTGVNTEAFF	TGTGCCAGCTCACCACCGGGTACAGGGGTGAACACTGAAGCTTTCTTT
NA	TRBV15	TRBJ1-2	NA	CATSPAGQVHGYTF	TGTGCCACCAGCCCGGCGGGGCAAGTCCATGGCTACACCTTC
once	TRBV19	TRBJ2-2	TRBD2	CASSVWAGGGTGELFF	TGTGCCAGTAGTGTCTGGGCGGGGGGAGGCACCGGGGAGCTGTTTTTT
NA	TRBV28	TRBJ1-1	NA	CASSLRIGIEAFF	TGTGCCAGCAGTTTACGAATCGGGATTGAAGCTTTCTTT
NA	TRBV29-1	TRBJ2-7	TRBD2	CSVVPSGGASAQYF	TGCAGCGTTGTGCCTAGCGGGGGGGCCTCGGCGCAGTACTTC
NA	TRBV10-3	TRBJ1-2	TRBD1	CAICGDSFYGYTF	TGTGCCATCTGCGGGGACAGCTTTTATGGCTACACCTTC
NA	TRBV5-5	TRBJ1-3	NA	CASSLGFGGNTIYF	TGTGCCAGCAGCTTGGGATTCGGGGGAAACACCATATATTTT
NA	TRBV19	TRBJ1-5	TRBD1	CASSPRGGQFSRGDQPQHF	TGTGCCAGTAGTCCTCGAGGGGGACAGTTTTCTCGTGGGGATCAGCCCCAGCATTTT
NA	TRBV10-3	TRBJ1-1	NA	CAPSPHRDGEAFF	TGTGCCCCCTCCCCCCACAGGGATGGTGAAGCTTTCTTT
NA	TRBV19	TRBJ2-3	NA	CASSLARYTDTQYF	TGTGCCAGTAGCTTGGCAAGATACACAGATACGCAGTATTTT
NA	TRBV6-1	TRBJ1-6	NA	CASSEKVGGSYNSPLHF	TGTGCCAGCAGTGAAAAGGTGGGGGGCTCCTATAATTCACCCCTCCACTTT
NA	TRBV9	TRBJ1-5	NA	CASSVGGKGGQPQHF	TGTGCCAGCAGCGTGGGGGGGAAGGGTGGCCAGCCCCAGCATTTT
NA	TRBV10-3	TRBJ2-5	TRBD1	CAIRTSTGAGETQYF	TGTGCCATCAGGACCTCGACAGGGGCGGGAGAGACCCAGTACTTC
NA	TRBV11-3	TRBJ2-1	NA	CASSPSSSFDEQFF	TGTGCCAGCAGCCCAAGTAGTAGCTTCGATGAGCAGTTCTTC
NA	TRBV10-1	TRBJ2-1	TRBD2	CASSEYPSGEGNEQFF	TGCGCCAGCAGTGAGTACCCTAGCGGGGAAGGGAATGAGCAGTTCTTC
NA	TRBV5-5	TRBJ2-7	TRBD1	CASSVGQGAFYEQYF	TGTGCCAGCAGCGTGGGACAGGGGGCCTTCTACGAGCAGTACTTC
NA	TRBV5-1	TRBJ2-7	NA	CASSLGQDYEQYF	TGCGCCAGCAGCTTGGGACAGGACTACGAGCAGTACTTC
few	TRBV6-1	TRBJ1-5	NA	CASSEAAGDQPQHF	TGTGCCAGCAGTGAAGCGGCAGGGGATCAGCCCCAGCATTTT
NA	TRBV6-1	TRBJ2-7	NA	CASSGLPSGVTYEQYF	TGTGCCAGCAGTGGACTACCGTCAGGGGTAACCTACGAGCAGTACTTC
NA	TRBV7-2	TRBJ1-5	NA	CASSLNSGQINQPQHF	TGTGCCAGCAGCTTAAACTCCGGACAGATTAATCAGCCCCAGCATTTT
NA	TRBV5-1	TRBJ2-3	TRBD2	CASSRTLAGPTDTQYF	TGCGCCAGCAGCCGAACCTTAGCGGGGCCGACAGATACGCAGTATTTT
NA	TRBV11-2	TRBJ1-2	NA	CASSLPLVWGQGYTF	TGTGCCAGCAGCTTGCCTCTCGTGTGGGGGCAAGGCTACACCTTC
NA	TRBV19	TRBJ1-4	TRBD1	CASRSPPGGVEKLFF	TGTGCCAGTAGGAGTCCCCCAGGGGGCGTTGAAAAACTGTTTTTT
once	TRBV5-1	TRBJ2-3	NA	CASSFGTDSTDTQYF	TGCGCCAGCAGCTTTGGCACAGATTCTACAGATACGCAGTATTTT
NA	TRBV5-6	TRBJ1-2	TRBD1	CASSLERRGSGGYTF	TGTGCCAGCAGCTTGGAGCGCAGGGGGTCCGGTGGCTACACCTTC
few	TRBV3-1/TRBV3-2	TRBJ2-7	NA	CASSQAYEQYF	TGTGCCAGCAGCCAAGCTTACGAGCAGTACTTC
NA	TRBV5-1	TRBJ2-1	TRBD1	CASLEGTEINEQFF	TGCGCCAGCCTCGAAGGGACAGAGATCAATGAGCAGTTCTTC
few	TRBV18	TRBJ1-1	TRBD1	CASSPGTVNTEAFF	TGTGCCAGCTCACCAGGGACAGTGAACACTGAAGCTTTCTTT
NA	TRBV28	TRBJ1-6	NA	CATVGGLINSPLHF	TGTGCCACAGTGGGGGGACTAATTAATTCACCCCTCCACTTT
NA	TRBV18	TRBJ1-1	TRBD1	CASSSKTQGARGNTEAFF	TGTGCCAGCTCATCCAAGACACAGGGGGCACGGGGGAACACTGAAGCTTTCTTT
NA	TRBV9	TRBJ2-2	NA	CASSVALRGEAGELFF	TGTGCCAGCAGCGTAGCTCTTCGGGGTGAGGCCGGGGAGCTGTTTTTT
NA	TRBV18	TRBJ2-6	TRBD1	CASSPTTGAGANVLTF	TGTGCCAGCTCACCAACTACAGGGGCTGGGGCCAACGTCCTGACTTTC
NA	TRBV6-4	TRBJ2-2	TRBD1	CASSTRTGGTGELFF	TGTGCCAGCAGTACAAGGACAGGGGGCACCGGGGAGCTGTTTTTT
NA	TRBV10-3	TRBJ2-7	NA	CAISEGGQVFYEQYF	TGTGCCATCAGTGAGGGTGGGCAGGTCTTCTACGAGCAGTACTTC
NA	TRBV5-1	TRBJ1-1	NA	CASSLDVRTEAFF	TGCGCCAGCAGCTTGGACGTCCGGACTGAAGCTTTCTTT
NA	TRBV2	TRBJ2-2	TRBD1	CASRPPGQGGTGELFF	TGTGCCAGCAGACCACCGGGACAGGGGGGCACCGGGGAGCTGTTTTTT
once	TRBV6-5	TRBJ1-5	NA	CASSLNQPQHF	TGTGCCAGCAGCCTTAATCAGCCCCAGCATTTT
NA	TRBV15	TRBJ2-3	NA	CATSRDRKSPTDTQYF	TGTGCCACCAGCAGAGATCGAAAGAGTCCCACAGATACGCAGTATTTT
NA	TRBV18	TRBJ2-7	NA	CASSPAEGYEQYF	TGTGCCAGCTCCCCCGCGGAAGGCTACGAGCAGTACTTC
NA	TRBV24-1	TRBJ2-3	TRBD1	CATSGPYRDRDPPDTQYF	TGTGCCACCAGTGGCCCATACCGGGACAGGGACCCCCCAGATACGCAGTATTTT
NA	TRBV3-1/TRBV3-2	TRBJ2-2	NA	CASSQDLKPGELFF	TGTGCCAGCAGCCAAGACTTAAAGCCCGGGGAGCTGTTTTTT
NA	TRBV19	TRBJ2-7	NA	CASSVRGSYEQYF	TGTGCCAGTAGTGTCAGGGGCTCCTACGAGCAGTACTTC
NA	TRBV6-5	TRBJ2-5	TRBD2	CATSRLAGGQETQYF	TGTGCCACCTCCAGACTAGCGGGGGGCCAAGAGACCCAGTACTTC
once	TRBV4-1	TRBJ2-3	NA	CASSQDLGGPDTQYF	TGCGCCAGCAGCCAAGATCTGGGGGGGCCGGATACGCAGTATTTT
once	TRBV7-2	TRBJ1-3	NA	CASSLDLPGNTIYF	TGTGCCAGCAGCTTAGACTTACCTGGAAACACCATATATTTT
once	TRBV4-1	TRBJ2-3	TRBD2	CASSPQGGAGDTQYF	TGCGCCAGCAGCCCCCAGGGAGGGGCTGGAGATACGCAGTATTTT
few	TRBV4-3	TRBJ1-1	NA	CASSQAGERPEAFF	TGCGCCAGCAGCCAAGCAGGGGAAAGGCCTGAAGCTTTCTTT